These T cell receptor beta chains were read from a single sample in a study of response to subunit inactivated influenza vaccine. TCRdb redid the calling of the RT-PCR reads with MiXCR, one entry per CDR3 protein. The data hold roughly 710,000 distinct CDR3 sequences, with 14% observed a single time. The specimen was PBMCs from blood, collected 14 days before vaccination. Receptor source: a man aged 45-60 years who received an inactivated influenza vaccine. Each CDR3 is given with its conserved first and last residue.

len	v_gene	j_gene	CDR3aa
14	TRBV24-1	TRBJ1-5	CATSAGSSNQPQHF
14	TRBV15	TRBJ2-3	CATSRSPSRDTQYF
16	TRBV7-8	TRBJ1-2	CASSVEDPGLPDGYTF
15	TRBV28	TRBJ1-5	CASSKARYSNQPQHF
17	TRBV25-1	TRBJ2-3	CASSEFPASGGRDTQYF
18	TRBV11-1	TRBJ2-1	CASSPVRAAGGPYNEQFF
16	TRBV18	TRBJ1-3	CASSPAGAFSGNTIYF
20	TRBV3-1	TRBJ2-1	CASSQDKLMRLAGLYNEQFF
15	TRBV9	TRBJ2-5	CASSVGDRGLETQYF
13	TRBV10-3	TRBJ2-7	CAISEIGEYEQYF
15	TRBV13	TRBJ2-7	CASSLQGGSGFEQYF
14	TRBV5-1	TRBJ2-2	CASSRDQALRELFF
10	TRBV14	TRBJ2-1	CASSHGEQFF
13	TRBV4-1	TRBJ2-1	CASARARYNEQFF
15	TRBV19	TRBJ2-1	CASIPAGTGISEQFF
17	TRBV4-2	TRBJ2-1	CASSPAVGAGKFGEQFF
12	TRBV7-9	TRBJ2-7	CASSLGYGTGYF